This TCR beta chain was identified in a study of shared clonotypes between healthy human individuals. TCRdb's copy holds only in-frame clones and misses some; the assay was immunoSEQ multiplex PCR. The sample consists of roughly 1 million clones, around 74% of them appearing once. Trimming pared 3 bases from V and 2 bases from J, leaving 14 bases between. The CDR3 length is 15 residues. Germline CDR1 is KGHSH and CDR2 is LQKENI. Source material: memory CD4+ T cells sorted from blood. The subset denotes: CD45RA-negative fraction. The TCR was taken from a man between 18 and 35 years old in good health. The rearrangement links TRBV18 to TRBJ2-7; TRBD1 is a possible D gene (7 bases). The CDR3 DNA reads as TGTGCCAGCTCACCGGGAGGACAGGAGACCTACGAGCAGTACTTC. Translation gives CASSPGGQETYEQYF.